The 29 T cell receptor beta chains presented below share a single source sample, sequenced in a study of cytomegalovirus exposure and HLA in healthy donors. 60 Vbeta and 13 Jbeta primers were used in PCR. The protocol was immunoSEQ multiplex PCR, while the TCRdb copy is restricted to in-frame clones and leaves out a portion. The repertoire holds under 200,000 clones, with around 85% as singletons. Sequencing was done on a sample of PBMCs. All receptors derive from a middle-aged man in good health and CMV-seronegative.

The V call is TRBV10-1, the J call TRBJ1-2; TRBD1 matches at 8 bases. The CDR3 sequence is 15 residues long. Germline values: CDR1 WNHNN, CDR2 SYGVQD (reference sequence). V dropped 2 bases and J dropped 0; count of bases not matched to a gene: 2. In DNA, the CDR3 is TGCGCCAGCAGTGAGATGACAGGGGCTAACTATGGCTACACCTTC. This sequence encodes CASSEMTGANYGYTF.

The gene calls are TRBV6-1 and TRBJ2-1; 8 nucleotides align to TRBD2. The V gene end was trimmed by 6 bases and the J gene end by 4 bases; junction bases not matched to a gene: 2. The CDR3 contains 13 residues. CDR1 MNHNS and CDR2 SASEGT come from the germline V gene. Here the CDR3 reads CASRSGGYNEQFF. In nucleotides, the CDR3 is TGTGCCAGCAGGAGCGGGGGTTACAATGAGCAGTTCTTC.

This clone was counted a few times. This chain joins TRBV2 and TRBJ2-7; 9 nucleotides agree with TRBD1. Germline V CDR1 and CDR2: SNHLY, FYNNEI. This CDR3 has 14 amino acids. V was clipped by 3 bases and J by 10 bases; unmatched bases: 10. This CDR3 reads CASSDTDRGRVQYF. The CDR3 DNA reads as TGTGCCAGCAGTGACACCGACAGGGGGAGAGTTCAGTACTTC.

This clone was seen many times. This chain joins TRBV15 and TRBJ2-2; no firm D call. V was cut by 4 bases and J by 3 bases, with 12 bases left in between. Germline V gene data show CDR1 as LNHNV and CDR2 as YYDKDF (reference sequence). The length of the CDR3 is 15 residues. CDR3 in amino acids: CATSMGSADTGELFF. As DNA, the CDR3 is TGTGCCACCAGCATGGGTTCTGCGGACACCGGGGAGCTGTTTTTT.

This chain joins TRBV19 and TRBJ1-5, with a tentative D call TRBD1 (5 bases). CDR1 LNHDA and CDR2 SQIVND come from the germline V gene (reference sequence). V lost 3 bases and J lost 2, with 20 bases in between. The CDR3 has 18 residues. CDR3 sequence reads: CASSIGRQGGQGNQPQHF. CDR3 in DNA: TGTGCCAGTAGTATCGGTCGGCAGGGTGGGCAGGGCAATCAGCCCCAGCATTTT.

The chain is built from TRBV27 and TRBJ2-1; 8 bases map to TRBD1. The V segment lost 6 bases and the J segment 7 bases; nucleotides outside the gene matches: 11. The germline V gene has CDR1 MNHEY and CDR2 SMNVEV (reference sequence). CDR3 size: 15 residues. The CDR3 reads CASSWTGPSRNEQFF. The CDR3 DNA sequence: TGTGCCAGCAGCTGGACAGGGCCGAGTCGAAATGAGCAGTTCTTC.

The genes are TRBV7-6 and TRBJ2-1, with 8 bases lining up with TRBD2. The germline CDR1 and CDR2 sequences are SGHVS and FNYEAQ. V lost 5 bases and J lost 6; bases outside the gene matches: 6. The CDR3 covers 14 residues. The DNA of the CDR3 is TGTGCCAGCAGCCTGGACGGGGGGGCCAATGAGCAGTTCTTC. Protein: CASSLDGGANEQFF. The variable domain in full, with the rest retrieved from reference TRBV7-6 and TRBJ2-1, is GAGVSQSPRYKVTKRGQDVALRCDPISGHVSLYWYRQALGQGPEFLTYFNYEAQQDKSGLPNDRFSAERPEGSISTLTIQRTEQRDSAMYRCASSLDGGANEQFFGPGTRLTVL.

The chain's CDR3 is CASLPGVLPPQHF. CDR3 nucleotides: TGCGCCAGTCTTCCGGGGGTCCTCCCCCCCCAGCATTTT. The chain links TRBV10-1 to TRBJ1-5, with a weak D call TRBD1 (5 bases). The germline V gene encodes CDR1 WNHNN and CDR2 SYGVQD (reference sequence). There are 13 residues in the CDR3. The germline V and J ends were trimmed by 9 bases and 10 bases, with 19 bases remaining between them.

The chain employs TRBV1 and TRBJ2-5; TRBD2, the table's D call, lacks a check against the DNA. Near its end, the DNA agrees better with TRBJ2-7, so the J call may be wrong. TRBV1 is designated a pseudogene. The CDR3 spans 20 residues. The CDR3 nucleotides are TGCACCAGCAGCCAAGACCTCAGTTCCGACTCCCATTCCTCTACCTACGAGCAGTACTTC. It is translated as CTSSQDLSSDSHSSTYEQYF.

The gene calls are TRBV7-2 and TRBJ1-6; D might be TRBD1 (5 bases). This CDR3 has 15 residues. The germline CDR1 and CDR2 sequences are SGHTA and FQGNSA. Trimming stripped 1 base from V and 9 bases from J, with 13 bases between. DNA of the CDR3: TGTGCCAGCAGCTTAGAAGGGGCCGGTACTTCACCCCTCCACTTT. This encodes CASSLEGAGTSPLHF.

The CDR3 nucleotides are TGTGCCAGCAGTTTCGAGTGGGACAGGGGAAGTTACGAGCAGTACTTC. It translates to CASSFEWDRGSYEQYF. The genes are TRBV28 and TRBJ2-7; TRBD1 agrees at 10 bases. Trimming took 3 bases from V and 4 from J; bases not matched to a gene: 9. The length of the CDR3 is 16 residues. The V gene's germline CDR1 is MDHEN and CDR2 SYDVKM.

The V call is TRBV5-4, the J call TRBJ2-3, with 10 positions matching TRBD1. This CDR3 spans 18 amino acids. In germline, CDR1 is SGHNT, CDR2 YYREEE (reference sequence). V was pared by 0 bases and J by 0 bases, with 7 bases of the junction left unmatched. The CDR3 nucleotides read TGTGCCAGCAGCTTGGGGGACAGGGGTACGACTAGCACAGATACGCAGTATTTT. Translation gives CASSLGDRGTTSTDTQYF.

CDR3 DNA sequence: TGTGCCACCAAGGGGACAGGGTGGAGCGAGCAGTACTTC. Its protein product is CATKGTGWSEQYF. The chain employs TRBV10-3 and TRBJ2-7, with TRBD1 matching 9 bases. The CDR3 extends over 13 amino acids. V gave up 10 bases and J gave up 6 bases; unmatched junction bases: 10. Per the germline V gene, CDR1 is ENHRY and CDR2 is SYGVKD.

V usage is TRBV11-3 and J usage is TRBJ2-1; TRBD1 matches 7 bases. Per the germline V gene, CDR1 is SGHNT and CDR2 is YENEEA. This CDR3 spans 16 amino acids. V shed 4 bases, J shed 2 bases, and the junction held 8 bases outside the gene matches. The CDR3 loop reads CASSSGPGQTYNEQFF. The CDR3 nucleotides are TGTGCCAGCAGCTCAGGTCCGGGACAGACCTACAATGAGCAGTTCTTC.

This clone was counted a single time. The chain links TRBV7-3 to TRBJ1-1; 9 bases are shared with TRBD1. V shed 5 bases, J shed 1 base, and the junction held 5 bases outside the gene matches. Germline V gives CDR1 SGHTA, CDR2 FQGTGA. CDR3 length: 15 amino acids. The CDR3 is CASSRTGGENTEAFF. The CDR3 region has the DNA TGTGCCAGCAGCCGTACAGGGGGCGAGAACACTGAAGCTTTCTTT.

The table lists this clone with a few counts. The chain combines TRBV30 with TRBJ2-1; possible D gene TRBD2, 5 bases. The V gene lost 0 bases and the J gene lost 7 bases, with 16 bases spanning the gap. Germline V CDR1 and CDR2: GTSNPN, SVGIG (reference sequence). The CDR3 loop spans 15 amino acids. CDR3 residues: CAWSVREPSRNEQFF. The CDR3, as DNA: TGTGCCTGGAGTGTACGGGAACCTAGCCGAAATGAGCAGTTCTTC.

V gene TRBV18 combines with J gene TRBJ2-3, with 8 bases fitting TRBD1. The CDR3 runs 12 residues. V trimming: 5 bases; J trimming: 9 bases; junction bases outside the gene matches: 4. Per the germline V gene, CDR1 is KGHSH and CDR2 is LQKENI. CDR3 sequence: CASSTPGGTQYF. CDR3 DNA: TGTGCCAGCTCAACGCCAGGGGGCACGCAGTATTTT.

The CDR3 region is CASSEGGGYGYTF. The DNA for the CDR3 is TGTGCCAGCAGTGAAGGGGGGGGCTATGGCTACACCTTC. The chain joins TRBV6-1 to TRBJ1-2, with D possibly matching TRBD1 (5 bases). Trimming pared 1 base from V and 4 bases from J, leaving 7 bases between. The CDR3 loop spans 13 amino acids. Germline loops: CDR1 MNHNS, CDR2 SASEGT.

The rearrangement uses TRBV6-9 and TRBJ1-4; weak D call: TRBD1 (5 bases). CDR3 length: 14 amino acids. Deletions cut 3 bases from V and 8 bases from J, with 13 bases between. CDR1 is MNHGY and CDR2 is SVAAGI in the germline V gene. The CDR3 DNA is TGTGCCAGCAGTTACTCCACAGGACTAGAAAAACTGTTTTTT. Translation gives CASSYSTGLEKLFF.

The CDR3 spells CASSLTLMTGFTGELFF. CDR3 in DNA: TGCGCCAGCAGCCTGACACTTATGACAGGGTTCACCGGGGAGCTGTTTTTT. The rearrangement uses TRBV5-1 and TRBJ2-2; 7 nucleotides line up with TRBD1. Germline CDR1 is SGHRS and CDR2 is YFSETQ. With 4 bases clipped from V and 4 bases from J, the junction kept 13 bases outside the gene matches. The CDR3 extends over 17 amino acids.

This clone has only a few counts. The gene calls are TRBV12-5 and TRBJ2-7; no reliable D call. V lost 2 bases, J lost 3 bases, and 5 bases lay in between. The CDR3 has 12 residues. In germline, CDR1 is LGHNT, CDR2 FRNRAP. CDR3 protein: CASGLNGYEQYF. The DNA for the CDR3 is TGTGCTAGTGGTTTGAACGGCTACGAGCAGTACTTC.

The chain uses TRBV18 and TRBJ2-7; 12 nucleotides align to TRBD1. This CDR3 region has 16 residues. CDR1 and CDR2 (germline): KGHSH, LQKENI. V lost 4 bases and J lost 1; bases outside the gene matches: 5. CDR3 nucleotide sequence: TGTGCCAGCTCACGACTGGGACAGGGGGCGTCCTACGAGCAGTACTTC. It encodes CASSRLGQGASYEQYF.

V is TRBV5-8 and J is TRBJ2-3; 7 bases line up with TRBD2. CDR3 size: 15 residues. Trimming took 1 base from V and 3 from J; bases not matched to a gene: 5. Germline assignment: CDR1 SGHTS and CDR2 YDEGEE. CDR3 sequence: CASSLSRGGTDTQYF. DNA of the CDR3: TGTGCCAGCAGCTTGTCGCGCGGGGGTACAGATACGCAGTATTTT.

The chain couples TRBV2 to TRBJ1-2; 11 bases are a match to TRBD1. The ends lost 6 bases at V and 7 bases at J; junction bases unmatched: 10. Germline V gene data show CDR1 as SNHLY and CDR2 as FYNNEI. This CDR3 spans 15 amino acids. The CDR3 is CASRWTGGANSGYTF. The CDR3 DNA follows: TGTGCCAGCAGATGGACAGGGGGCGCGAACAGTGGCTACACCTTC.

CDR3 in amino acids: CATLRVLNSPLHF. The CDR3 bases are TGTGCCACCTTACGGGTCCTTAATTCACCCCTCCACTTT. The chain uses TRBV2 and TRBJ1-6; D call uncertain. Germline V gives CDR1 SNHLY, CDR2 FYNNEI. The CDR3 spans 13 residues. The V and J ends lost 10 bases and 6 bases respectively, with 13 bases between them.

This sequence joins TRBV6-5 and TRBJ2-6; D remains unclear. The germline V and J ends were trimmed by 6 bases and 1 base, with 4 bases remaining between them. Germline V gene data show CDR1 as MNHEY and CDR2 as SVGAGI. The CDR3 totals 13 residues. In nucleotides, the CDR3 is TGTGCCAGCAGGAGATCTGGGGCCAACGTCCTGACTTTC. As protein: CASRRSGANVLTF.

The J gene is TRBJ2-7, the V gene TRBV10-2; 8 bases align to TRBD2. Germline-derived CDR1 and CDR2 are WSHSY and SAAADI. V lost 3 bases, J lost 6 bases, and 10 bases stayed unmatched. This CDR3 spans 15 amino acids. The CDR3 nucleotides are TGCGCCAGCAGTGACTCCGGACTAGCCAACCCCGAGCAGTACTTC. Translation: CASSDSGLANPEQYF.

V is TRBV2 and J is TRBJ2-5; TRBD1 might be the D (6 bases). The germline V gene encodes CDR1 SNHLY and CDR2 FYNNEI. V was clipped by 7 bases and J by 7 bases, with 13 bases between them. The CDR3 is 12 amino acids. CDR3 residues: CASMDSPRTQYF. In DNA, the CDR3 is TGTGCCAGCATGGACAGCCCAAGGACCCAGTACTTC.

A remark on this clone: Sequence at one end of the junction differs from germline and may be a read error. The sample holds other DNA sequences that translate to the same CDR3. The rearrangement uses TRBV5-4 and TRBJ2-7; D not resolved. Germline V gene sequence: CDR1 SGHNT, CDR2 YYREEE (reference sequence). The CDR3 totals 13 residues. The CDR3 is CASSLPAINEQYF. DNA of the CDR3: TGCGCCAGCAGCCTCCCAGCGATCAACGAGCAGTACTTC.